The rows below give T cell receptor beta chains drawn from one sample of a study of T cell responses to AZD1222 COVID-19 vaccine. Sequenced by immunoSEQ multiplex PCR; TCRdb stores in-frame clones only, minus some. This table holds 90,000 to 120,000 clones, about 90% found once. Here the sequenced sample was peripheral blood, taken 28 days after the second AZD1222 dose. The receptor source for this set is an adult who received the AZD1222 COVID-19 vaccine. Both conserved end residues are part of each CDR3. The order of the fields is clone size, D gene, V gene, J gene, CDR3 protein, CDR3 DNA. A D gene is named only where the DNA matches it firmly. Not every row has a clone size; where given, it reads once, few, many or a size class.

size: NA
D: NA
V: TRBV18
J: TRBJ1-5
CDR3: CASSPRATYNQPQHF
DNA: TGTGCCAGCTCACCAAGGGCCACCTACAATCAGCCCCAGCATTTT

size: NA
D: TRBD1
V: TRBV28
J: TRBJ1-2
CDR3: CASSSYPGFQGVDGYTF
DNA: TGTGCCAGCAGTTCGTACCCCGGTTTTCAGGGGGTGGATGGCTACACCTTC

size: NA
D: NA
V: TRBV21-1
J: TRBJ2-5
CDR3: CAGPWTPQETQYF
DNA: TGTGCCGGACCTTGGACACCTCAAGAGACCCAGTACTTC

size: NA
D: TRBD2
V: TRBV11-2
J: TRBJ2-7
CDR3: CASSRTSGPYEQYF
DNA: TGTGCCAGCAGCCGTACTAGCGGACCCTACGAGCAGTACTTC

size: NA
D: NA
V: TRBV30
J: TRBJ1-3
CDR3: CAWSVRGSLYSGNTIYF
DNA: TGTGCCTGGAGTGTACGAGGCAGTCTTTACTCTGGAAACACCATATATTTT

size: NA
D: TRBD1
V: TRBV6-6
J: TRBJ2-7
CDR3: CASSPPPYRGREREQYF
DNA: TGTGCCAGCAGTCCCCCCCCCTACAGGGGACGGGAACGCGAGCAGTACTTC

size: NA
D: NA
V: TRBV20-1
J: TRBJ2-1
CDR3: CSASGHNEQFF
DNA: TGCAGTGCCAGTGGGCATAATGAGCAGTTCTTC

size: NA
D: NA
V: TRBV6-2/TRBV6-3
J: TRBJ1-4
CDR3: CASSPWVGAIEEKLFF
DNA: TGTGCCAGCAGTCCCTGGGTAGGGGCAATCGAGGAAAAACTGTTTTTT

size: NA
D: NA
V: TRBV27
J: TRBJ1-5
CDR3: CASREGYSNQPQHF
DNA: TGTGCCAGCAGGGAAGGGTATAGCAATCAGCCCCAGCATTTT

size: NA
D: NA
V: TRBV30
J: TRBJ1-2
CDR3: CAWSVQGHYGYTF
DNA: TGTGCCTGGAGTGTCCAGGGCCACTATGGCTACACCTTC

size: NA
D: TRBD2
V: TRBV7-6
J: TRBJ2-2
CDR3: CASSFQRTSGELTGELFF
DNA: TGTGCCAGCAGCTTCCAGCGGACTAGCGGGGAGCTCACCGGGGAGCTGTTTTTT

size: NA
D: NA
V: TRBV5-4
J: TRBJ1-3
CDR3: CASSLEGRKGASGNTIYF
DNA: TGTGCCAGCAGCTTGGAAGGGAGAAAAGGGGCCTCTGGAAACACCATATATTTT

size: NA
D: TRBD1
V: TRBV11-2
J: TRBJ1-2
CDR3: CASSPGTGTINYGYTF
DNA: TGTGCCAGCAGTCCCGGGACAGGGACAATAAACTATGGCTACACCTTC

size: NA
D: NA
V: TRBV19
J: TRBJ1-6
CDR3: CASSQGRVGSPLHF
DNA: TGTGCCAGTAGCCAGGGACGGGTGGGATCACCCCTCCACTTT

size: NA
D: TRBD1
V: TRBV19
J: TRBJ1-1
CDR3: CASSGQGASEAFF
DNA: TGTGCCAGTAGTGGACAGGGGGCTTCTGAAGCTTTCTTT

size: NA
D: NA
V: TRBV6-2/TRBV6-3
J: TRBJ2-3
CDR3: CASSRHRDNTDTQYF
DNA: TGTGCCAGCAGTCGTCACCGGGACAACACAGATACGCAGTATTTT

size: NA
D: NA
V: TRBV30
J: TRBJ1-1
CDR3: CAWALGGPEAFF
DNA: TGTGCCTGGGCCCTCGGTGGACCTGAAGCTTTCTTT

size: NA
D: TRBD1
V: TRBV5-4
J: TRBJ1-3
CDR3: CASSGDRAGNTIYF
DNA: TGTGCCAGCAGCGGCGACAGGGCTGGAAACACCATATATTTT

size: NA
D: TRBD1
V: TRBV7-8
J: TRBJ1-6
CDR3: CASSGDRGRSYNSPLHF
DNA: TGTGCCAGCAGCGGCGACAGGGGAAGATCCTATAATTCACCCCTCCACTTT

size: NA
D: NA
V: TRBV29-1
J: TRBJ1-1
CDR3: CSVLRGTVRDTEAFF
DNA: TGCAGCGTCCTCAGGGGTACTGTGAGGGACACTGAAGCTTTCTTT

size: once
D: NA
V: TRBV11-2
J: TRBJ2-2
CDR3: CASSLMGTGELFF
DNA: TGTGCCAGCAGCTTAATGGGGACCGGGGAGCTGTTTTTT

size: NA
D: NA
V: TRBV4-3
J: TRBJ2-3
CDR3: CASSQDRNTDTQYF
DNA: TGCGCCAGCAGCCAAGACAGGAATACAGATACGCAGTATTTT

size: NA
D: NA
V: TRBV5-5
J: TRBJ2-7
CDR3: CASSFSGEEQYF
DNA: TGTGCCAGCAGCTTTTCAGGGGAAGAGCAGTACTTC

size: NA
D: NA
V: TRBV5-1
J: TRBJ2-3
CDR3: CASMGVTDTQYF
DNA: TGCGCCAGCATGGGGGTCACAGATACGCAGTATTTT

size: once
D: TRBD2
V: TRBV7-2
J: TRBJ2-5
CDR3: CASSFLVAGGRETQYF
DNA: TGTGCCAGCAGCTTCCTCGTAGCGGGGGGCCGGGAGACCCAGTACTTC

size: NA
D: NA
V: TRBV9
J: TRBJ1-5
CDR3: CASRRTDQPQHF
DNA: TGTGCCAGCAGAAGGACCGATCAGCCCCAGCATTTT

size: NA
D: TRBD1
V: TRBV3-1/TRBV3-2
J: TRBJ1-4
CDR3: CASSQGATGDRGGEKLFF
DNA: TGTGCCAGCAGCCAAGGGGCAACGGGCGACAGGGGAGGAGAAAAACTGTTTTTT

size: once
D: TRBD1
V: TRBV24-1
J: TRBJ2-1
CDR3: CATSDLGTGGYNEQFF
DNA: TGTGCCACCAGTGATTTGGGGACAGGGGGTTACAATGAGCAGTTCTTC

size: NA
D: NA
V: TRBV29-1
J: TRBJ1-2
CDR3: CSLRVTGYGYTF
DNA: TGCAGCCTTCGGGTAACAGGCTATGGCTACACCTTC

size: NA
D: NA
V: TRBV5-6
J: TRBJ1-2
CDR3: CASSPEAGNGYTF
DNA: TGTGCCAGCAGCCCGGAGGCAGGGAATGGCTACACCTTC

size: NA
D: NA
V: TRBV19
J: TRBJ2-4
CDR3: CASSQGYKNIQYF
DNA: TGTGCCAGTAGTCAAGGGTACAAAAACATTCAGTACTTC

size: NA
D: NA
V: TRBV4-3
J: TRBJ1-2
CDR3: CASSQAPSGYGYTF
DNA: TGCGCCAGCAGCCAAGCACCGTCGGGCTATGGCTACACCTTC

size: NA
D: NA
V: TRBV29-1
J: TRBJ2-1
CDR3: CSVTIWTELYNEQFF
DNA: TGCAGCGTTACCATTTGGACAGAGCTATACAATGAGCAGTTCTTC

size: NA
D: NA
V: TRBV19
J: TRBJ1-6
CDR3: CASSLGQNNSPLHF
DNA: TGTGCCAGTAGCCTGGGACAAAATAATTCACCCCTCCACTTT

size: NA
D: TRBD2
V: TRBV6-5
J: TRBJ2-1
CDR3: CASRPYSGRSEQFF
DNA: TGTGCCAGCAGGCCGTATAGCGGGAGATCTGAGCAGTTCTTC

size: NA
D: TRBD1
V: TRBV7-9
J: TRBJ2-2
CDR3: CASSSAGTGGHGELFF
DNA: TGTGCCAGCAGCTCCGCCGGGACAGGGGGCCACGGGGAGCTGTTTTTT

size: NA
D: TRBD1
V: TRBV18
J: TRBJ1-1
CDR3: CASSPDRGGTEAFF
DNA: TGTGCCAGCTCACCCGACAGGGGTGGCACTGAAGCTTTCTTT

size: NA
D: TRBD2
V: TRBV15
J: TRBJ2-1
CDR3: CATRQIAGGPHEQFF
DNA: TGTGCCACCAGGCAAATAGCGGGAGGGCCCCATGAGCAGTTCTTC

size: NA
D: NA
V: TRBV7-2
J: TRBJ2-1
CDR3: CASSLALANNEQFF
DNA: TGTGCCAGCAGCTTAGCACTAGCAAACAATGAGCAGTTCTTC

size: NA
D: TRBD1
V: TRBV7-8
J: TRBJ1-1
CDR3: CASSPRYRGRTTEAFF
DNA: TGTGCCAGCAGCCCGAGATACAGGGGGCGGACCACTGAAGCTTTCTTT

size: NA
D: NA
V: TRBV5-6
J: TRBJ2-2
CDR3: CASSLAPGELFF
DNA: TGTGCCAGCAGCTTGGCCCCCGGGGAGCTGTTTTTT

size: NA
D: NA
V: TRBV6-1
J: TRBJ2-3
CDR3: CASSEGDTQYF
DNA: TGTGCCAGCAGTGAGGGAGATACGCAGTATTTT

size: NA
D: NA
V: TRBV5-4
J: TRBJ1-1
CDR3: CASSPLGVGTEAFF
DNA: TGTGCCAGCAGCCCCTTGGGGGTAGGGACTGAAGCTTTCTTT

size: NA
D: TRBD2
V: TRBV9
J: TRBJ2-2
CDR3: CASSVGASGRPNTGELFF
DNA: TGTGCCAGCAGCGTAGGGGCTAGCGGGAGACCCAACACCGGGGAGCTGTTTTTT

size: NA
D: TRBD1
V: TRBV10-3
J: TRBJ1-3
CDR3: CAISGTGTGNTIYF
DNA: TGTGCCATCAGTGGGACAGGGACTGGAAACACCATATATTTT

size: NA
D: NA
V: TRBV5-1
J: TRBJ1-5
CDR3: CASSLEGYSNQPQHF
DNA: TGCGCCAGCAGCTTGGAAGGCTATAGCAATCAGCCCCAGCATTTT

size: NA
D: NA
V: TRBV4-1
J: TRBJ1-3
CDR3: CASSAPGSGNTIYF
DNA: TGCGCCAGCAGCGCCCCCGGGTCTGGAAACACCATATATTTT

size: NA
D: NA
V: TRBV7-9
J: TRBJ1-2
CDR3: CASSLATSVGYTF
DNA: TGTGCCAGCAGCTTAGCGACCTCCGTTGGCTACACCTTC

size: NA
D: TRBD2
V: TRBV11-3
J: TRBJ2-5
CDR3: CASSSGLAGGRETQYF
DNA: TGTGCCAGCAGCTCCGGACTAGCGGGGGGCCGAGAGACCCAGTACTTC

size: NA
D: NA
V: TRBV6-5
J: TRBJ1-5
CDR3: CASSYDGRSWQPQHF
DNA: TGTGCCAGCAGTTACGATGGACGGTCTTGGCAGCCCCAGCATTTT